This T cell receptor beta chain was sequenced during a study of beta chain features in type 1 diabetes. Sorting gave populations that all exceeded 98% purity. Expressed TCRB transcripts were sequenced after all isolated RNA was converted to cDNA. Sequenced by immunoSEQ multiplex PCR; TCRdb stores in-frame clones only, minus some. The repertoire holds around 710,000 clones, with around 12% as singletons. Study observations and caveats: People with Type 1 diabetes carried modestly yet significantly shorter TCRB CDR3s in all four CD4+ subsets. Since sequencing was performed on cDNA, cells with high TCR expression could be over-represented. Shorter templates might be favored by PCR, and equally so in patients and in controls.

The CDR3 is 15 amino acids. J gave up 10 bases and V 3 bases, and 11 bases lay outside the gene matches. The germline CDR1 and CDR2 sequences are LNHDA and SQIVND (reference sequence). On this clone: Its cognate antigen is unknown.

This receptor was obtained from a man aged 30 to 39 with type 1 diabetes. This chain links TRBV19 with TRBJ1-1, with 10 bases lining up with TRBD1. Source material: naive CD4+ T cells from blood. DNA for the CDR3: TGTGCCAGTAGTATTCACGGGACAGGGGAGGCTGGAGCTTTCTTT. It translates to CASSIHGTGEAGAFF.